What follows is one TCR beta chain and its context. This record comes from a study of blood T cell repertoires in COVID-19. Here immunoSEQ multiplex PCR was the method, and the copy in TCRdb shows in-frame clones only, minus some. The repertoire consists of 60,000 to 75,000 clones, with about 80% occurring once and the leading ten covering roughly an eighth. V dropped 6 bases and J dropped 11; count of bases not matched to a gene: 12. In germline, CDR1 is SGHNT, CDR2 YENEEA. The CDR3 loop spans 14 amino acids. This clonotype was obtained from a human donor in a cohort sampled during active COVID-19. The chain employs TRBV11-3 and TRBJ1-5; 8 bases match TRBD1. The sample was peripheral blood. The CDR3 DNA reads TGTGCCAGCAGTTGGGGACAGGTGCCTCTATCCCAGCATTTT. This translates into CASSWGQVPLSQHF.